The 21 T cell receptor beta chains presented below share a single source sample, sequenced in a study of OX40 agonist ivuxolimab in advanced cancers. The repertoire was sequenced with immunoSEQ multiplex PCR; TCRdb's copy has only in-frame clones and lacks some. The sample carries some 30,000 clones, around 93% recorded once. Source: CD4+ or CD8+ T cells sorted from blood, taken in a trial of the OX40 agonist ivuxolimab. These receptors were obtained from an adult with an advanced solid tumor such as melanoma, head and neck, liver or kidney cancer.

The gene calls are TRBV7-9 and TRBJ2-2, with TRBD1 identical over 11 bases. This CDR3 contains 18 residues. V shed 5 bases, J shed 0 bases, and the junction held 8 bases outside the gene matches. Germline CDR1 and CDR2: SEHNR and FQNEAQ (reference sequence). The CDR3 loop is CASSVRTGGIANTGELFF. The CDR3 nucleotides are TGTGCCAGCAGCGTCAGGACAGGGGGCATCGCGAACACCGGGGAGCTGTTTTTT.

The rearrangement links TRBV6-1 to TRBJ2-3; D gene uncertain. This CDR3 contains 12 residues. The V gene lost 7 bases and the J gene lost 2 bases, with 7 bases spanning the gap. Germline lookup yields CDR1 MNHNS and CDR2 SASEGT. CDR3 sequence (DNA): TGTGCCAGCAACCTGTTCACAGATACGCAGTATTTT. This translates into CASNLFTDTQYF.

The V gene is TRBV7-9, the J gene TRBJ1-3, with D unclear. Germline loops: CDR1 SEHNR, CDR2 FQNEAQ (reference sequence). V dropped 4 bases and J dropped 0 bases, with 16 bases sitting between them. The CDR3 runs 17 residues. The DNA for the CDR3 is TGTGCCAGCAGCTCGACGGGGTACAGAAGCTCTGGAAACACCATATATTTT. Amino acid sequence: CASSSTGYRSSGNTIYF.

This chain joins TRBV4-3 and TRBJ2-1; 7 bases agree with TRBD1. Trimming removed 1 base from V and 0 bases from J; junction bases left unmatched: 12. This CDR3 spans 19 amino acids. The germline V gene encodes CDR1 LGHNA and CDR2 YSLEER. The CDR3 nucleotides are TGCGCCAGCAGCCAAGGGGTACCCGGGACAGCGAGCTCCTACAATGAGCAGTTCTTC. This encodes CASSQGVPGTASSYNEQFF.

The chain is built from TRBV4-3 and TRBJ2-5; no firm D call. The assigned J gene may be wrong: the sequence end matches TRBJ2-7 better. This CDR3 region has 15 residues. CDR1 and CDR2 from the germline V gene are LGHNA and YSLEER. CDR3 sequence reads: CASSQDHHSTYEQYF. CDR3 sequence (DNA): TGCGCCAGCAGCCAAGATCATCACTCTACCTACGAGCAGTACTTC.

The chain joins TRBV21-1 to TRBJ1-5; the D call in the table, TRBD1, was not verified against the DNA. TRBV21-1 is labeled a pseudogene. The CDR3 has 14 residues. In DNA form, the CDR3 reads TGTGCCAGCAGCTGGGACATGGACGAGAAGCCCCAGCATTTT. This encodes CASSWDMDEKPQHF.

The chain has TRBV11-2 and TRBJ2-7, with D possibly matching TRBD1 (9 bases). V lost 2 bases and J 4 bases, leaving 24 bases between the germline ends. This CDR3 comprises 18 residues. Germline V gene sequence: CDR1 SGHAT, CDR2 FQNNGV. The CDR3 sequence is CASSLPGQGSTSEYEQYF. DNA of the CDR3: TGTGCCAGCAGCTTACCTGGACAGGGGTCGACTAGCGAATACGAGCAGTACTTC.

The chain recombines TRBV19 with TRBJ2-1; D is unresolved. CDR1 is LNHDA, CDR2 SQIVND, per germline (reference sequence). V was shortened by 5 bases and J by 0 bases, with 11 bases between the two germline ends. The CDR3 consists of 15 residues. The CDR3 DNA reads as TGTGCCAGTAGTGGTGGTTGGAGCTCCTACAATGAGCAGTTCTTC. Translation: CASSGGWSSYNEQFF. Based on the CDR3 plus reference TRBV19 and TRBJ2-1, the full variable domain is DGGITQSPKYLFRKEGQNVTLSCEQNLNHDAMYWYRQDPGQGLRLIYYSQIVNDFQKGDIAEGYSVSREKKESFPLTVTSAQKNPTAFYLCASSGGWSSYNEQFFGPGTRLTVL.

The rearrangement joins TRBV6-1 to TRBJ1-5; D uncertain. With 2 bases removed from V and 3 bases from J, the gap between germline ends came to 8 bases. Germline V CDR1 and CDR2: MNHNS, SASEGT. CDR3 size: 14 residues. CDR3 in DNA: TGTGCCAGCAGTGAAATCCAGTTCAATCAGCCCCAGCATTTT. Amino acids: CASSEIQFNQPQHF.

The chain employs TRBV28 and TRBJ2-2, with 10 bases lining up with TRBD2. This CDR3 region has 16 residues. V lost 6 bases to trimming and J lost 5 bases; unmatched junction nucleotides: 9. In germline, CDR1 is MDHEN, CDR2 SYDVKM. The CDR3 nucleotides are TGTGCCAGCAGCTCCGAGCGGGAGGGTGATACCGGGGAGCTGTTTTTT. This sequence encodes CASSSEREGDTGELFF. Looking up the rest from reference TRBV28 and TRBJ2-2 gives the full variable domain: DVKVTQSSRYLVKRTGEKVFLECVQDMDHENMFWYRQDPGLGLRLIYFSYDVKMKEKGDIPEGYSVSREKKERFSLILESASTNQTSMYLCASSSEREGDTGELFFGEGSRLTVL.

CDR3 in DNA: TGTGCCAGCAGCGAATACGGCGACTACGAGCAGTACTTC. It translates to CASSEYGDYEQYF. The J gene is TRBJ2-5, the V gene TRBV9, with D unclear. The J call may be mistaken, given a closer DNA end match to TRBJ2-7. This CDR3 comprises 13 residues. Looked up from germline, CDR1 is SGDLS and CDR2 is YYNGEE.

The rearrangement links TRBV5-4 to TRBJ1-1; D is perhaps TRBD1 (5 bases). V shed 0 bases and J shed 4 bases, with 13 bases lying between them. Germline CDR1 and CDR2: SGHNT and YYREEE (reference sequence). CDR3 size: 15 residues. The CDR3 DNA follows: TGTGCCAGCAGCTTGGCAACGGGGGGGTCCACTGAAGCTTTCTTT. It specifies CASSLATGGSTEAFF.

In this sample, this clone turned up once. The rearrangement uses TRBV9 and TRBJ2-7; the D gene is possibly TRBD1 (6 bases). The V end was cut by 4 bases, the J end by 2 bases, with 13 bases between. The germline V gene has CDR1 SGDLS and CDR2 YYNGEE. CDR3 length equals 14 residues. The CDR3 DNA sequence: TGTGCCAGCAGCCCCCGGACAGCTCCCTACGAGCAGTACTTC. Encoded protein: CASSPRTAPYEQYF.

The chain is built from TRBV5-6 and TRBJ2-5, with no clear D. The CDR3 has 11 residues. V was clipped by 0 bases and J by 6 bases, with 3 bases between them. CDR1 SGHDT and CDR2 YYEEEE come from the germline V gene. CDR3 loop: CASSLGQTQYF. DNA for the CDR3: TGTGCCAGCAGCTTGGGACAGACCCAGTACTTC.

This rearrangement joins TRBV7-9 to TRBJ1-1; possibly TRBD1 for D (5 bases). Looked up from germline, CDR1 is SEHNR and CDR2 is FQNEAQ (reference sequence). CDR3 length: 15 amino acids. V lost 2 bases, J lost 4 bases, and 14 bases lay in between. The CDR3 DNA sequence: TGTGCCAGCAGCTTACCCCAGGGAGGCGGCACTGAAGCTTTCTTT. Translation: CASSLPQGGGTEAFF.

The V and J genes are TRBV19 and TRBJ1-1; D gene unclear. Germline CDR1 reads LNHDA; CDR2 reads SQIVND (reference sequence). Trimming pared 5 bases from V and 0 bases from J, leaving 10 bases between. The CDR3 runs to 14 residues. The CDR3 DNA follows: TGTGCCAGTAGTGCTAAAATACTGAACACTGAAGCTTTCTTT. It codes for CASSAKILNTEAFF.

This clone was found once. The V call is TRBV28, the J call TRBJ1-5; D perhaps matches TRBD1 (5 bases). CDR3 length: 14 residues. V dropped 5 bases and J dropped 11 bases, with 19 bases sitting between them. Germline CDR1 and CDR2: MDHEN and SYDVKM. The CDR3 region is CASSVAGDQGSQHF. The CDR3 nucleotides read TGTGCCAGCAGTGTGGCGGGGGATCAAGGCTCCCAGCATTTT.

The rearrangement joins TRBV28 to TRBJ1-3; TRBD1 might be the D (5 bases). The V gene lost 6 bases and the J gene lost 0 bases, with 12 bases spanning the gap. Germline assignment: CDR1 MDHEN and CDR2 SYDVKM. CDR3 length equals 15 residues. The CDR3 is CASRLPDSSGNTIYF. The CDR3 DNA reads as TGTGCCAGCAGGCTTCCAGACAGCTCTGGAAACACCATATATTTT.

This clone is termed medium-sized. Additional DNA sequences in this sample encode the identical CDR3. J is TRBJ2-7 and V is TRBV7-2; TRBD2 is a possible D gene (7 bases). The V gene lost 2 bases and the J gene lost 5 bases, with 16 bases spanning the gap. Germline assignment: CDR1 SGHTA and CDR2 FQGNSA. CDR3 length equals 15 residues. The CDR3 loop is CASSLFVGGGDEQYF. The CDR3 bases are TGTGCCAGCAGCTTATTCGTTGGGGGGGGCGACGAGCAGTACTTC.

V gene TRBV10-3 combines with J gene TRBJ2-3; D is perhaps TRBD2 (6 bases). CDR3 length: 16 amino acids. Trimming took off 0 bases at V and 4 bases at J, with 14 bases between the two ends. Germline V gene lookup returns CDR1 ENHRY and CDR2 SYGVKD. The DNA for the CDR3 is TGTGCCATCAGTGAGTCGTGGCTAGCGAGGGCAGATACGCAGTATTTT. As protein: CAISESWLARADTQYF.

This clone was seen once. V gene TRBV28 combines with J gene TRBJ2-7; 8 bases line up with TRBD1. Germline loops: CDR1 MDHEN, CDR2 SYDVKM. The J segment lost 2 bases and the V segment lost 7 bases, leaving 7 bases of the junction unmatched. This CDR3 spans 14 amino acids. The CDR3 nucleotides are TGTGCCAGCACTCAGACGGGACAGGCCTACGAGCAGTACTTC. It codes for CASTQTGQAYEQYF. The variable domain in full, with the rest retrieved from reference TRBV28 and TRBJ2-7, is DVKVTQSSRYLVKRTGEKVFLECVQDMDHENMFWYRQDPGLGLRLIYFSYDVKMKEKGDIPEGYSVSREKKERFSLILESASTNQTSMYLCASTQTGQAYEQYFGPGTRLTVT.